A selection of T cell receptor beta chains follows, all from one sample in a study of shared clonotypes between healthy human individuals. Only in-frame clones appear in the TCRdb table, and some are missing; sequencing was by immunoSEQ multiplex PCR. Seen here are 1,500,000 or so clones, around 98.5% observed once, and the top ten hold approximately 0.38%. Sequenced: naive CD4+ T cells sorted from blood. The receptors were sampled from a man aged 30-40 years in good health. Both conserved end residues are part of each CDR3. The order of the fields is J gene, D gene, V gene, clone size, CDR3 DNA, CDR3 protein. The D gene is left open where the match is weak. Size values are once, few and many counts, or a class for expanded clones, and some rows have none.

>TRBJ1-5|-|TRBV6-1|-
TGTGCCAGCAAGGCAGAGGCAATCTCAGCCCAGCATTTT
CASKAEAISAQHF
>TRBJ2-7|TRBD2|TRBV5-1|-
TGCGCCAGCAGCTCCGGGACTAGCGGGTCCTACGAGCAGTACTTC
CASSSGTSGSYEQYF
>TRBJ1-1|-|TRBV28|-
TGTGCCAGCAGTTTAACCCGAACGGACACTGAAGCTTTCTTT
CASSLTRTDTEAFF
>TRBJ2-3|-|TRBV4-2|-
TGTGCCAGCAGCCAAGATTCGTTTGGCTCTACGCAGTATTTT
CASSQDSFGSTQYF
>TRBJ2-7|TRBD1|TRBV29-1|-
TGCAGCGCCCTACGGGACAGGGGGCACGAGCAGTACTTC
CSALRDRGHEQYF
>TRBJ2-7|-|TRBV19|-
TGTGCCAGTAGTCACCTCGGGACAACAATCTACGAGCAGTACTTC
CASSHLGTTIYEQYF
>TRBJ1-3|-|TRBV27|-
TGTGCCAGCAGTTTAAAGCCAACCGGAAACACCATATATTTT
CASSLKPTGNTIYF
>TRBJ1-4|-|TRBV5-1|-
TGCGCCAGCAGCATAGGACGGACCAGTGACGAAAAACTGTTTTTT
CASSIGRTSDEKLFF
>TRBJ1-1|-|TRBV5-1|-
TGCGCCAGCACAGACTACAAAAAGGGTAGCACTGAAGCTTTCTTT
CASTDYKKGSTEAFF
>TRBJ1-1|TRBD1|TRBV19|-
TGTGCCAGTAGTAACTACAGGGGGCGAAGAACTGAAGCTTTCTTT
CASSNYRGRRTEAFF
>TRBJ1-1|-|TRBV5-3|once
TGTGCCAGCAGCTTGGTCAGCAGGGCGAGTGAAGCTTTCTTT
CASSLVSRASEAFF
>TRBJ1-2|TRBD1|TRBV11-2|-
TGTGCCAGCAGCTTAGTGGTGACAGGGGAGACTACCTTC
CASSLVVTGETTF
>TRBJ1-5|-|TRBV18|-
TGTGCCAGCTCACCACAGCCCAACCATAATCAGCCCCAGCATTTT
CASSPQPNHNQPQHF
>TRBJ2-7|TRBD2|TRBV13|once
TGTGCCAGCAGCTTGGGACTAGCGGGTCCCAGGTCCTACGAGCAGTACTTC
CASSLGLAGPRSYEQYF
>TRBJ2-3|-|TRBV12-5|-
TGTGCTAGTGGATCAGGGGAACGTACGCAGTATTTT
CASGSGERTQYF